This T cell receptor beta chain is drawn from a study of OX40 agonist ivuxolimab in advanced cancers. Blood sampling was done at baseline, cycle 4 day 1, and cycle 7 day 1. Clones were sequenced by immunoSEQ multiplex PCR, and TCRdb holds only the in-frame ones, with some missing. Here the sample spans fewer than 140,000 clones, about nine tenths being singletons. V lost 5 bases to trimming and J lost 5 bases; unmatched junction nucleotides: 8. The CDR3 consists of 16 residues. Per germline, CDR1 SGHNT and CDR2 YYREEE (reference sequence). The sequencing used CD4+ or CD8+ T cells sorted from blood, collected in a trial of the OX40 agonist ivuxolimab. The chain carries TRBV5-4 and TRBJ2-2; 11 nucleotides match TRBD2. The clonotype originates from an adult with an advanced solid tumor such as melanoma, head and neck, liver or kidney cancer. The DNA for the CDR3 is TGTGCCAGCAGTCCTCTAGCGGGGGGTGGAACCGGGGAGCTGTTTTTT. This translates into CASSPLAGGGTGELFF.